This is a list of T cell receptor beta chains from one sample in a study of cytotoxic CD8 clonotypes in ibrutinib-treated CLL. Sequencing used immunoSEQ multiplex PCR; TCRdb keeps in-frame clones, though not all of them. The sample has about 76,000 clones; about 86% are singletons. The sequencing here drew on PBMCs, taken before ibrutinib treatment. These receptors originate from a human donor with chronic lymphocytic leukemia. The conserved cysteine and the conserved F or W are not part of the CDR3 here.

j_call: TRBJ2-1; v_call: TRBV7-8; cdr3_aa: ASSPGLDNEQF
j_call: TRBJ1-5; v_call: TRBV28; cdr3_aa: ASRSTGRVGNQPQH
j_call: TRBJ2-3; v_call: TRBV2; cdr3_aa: ASSEGLATDTQY
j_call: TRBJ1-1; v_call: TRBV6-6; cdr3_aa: ASSYGAGDLAEAF
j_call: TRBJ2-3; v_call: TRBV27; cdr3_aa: ASSLTGTRGGADTQY
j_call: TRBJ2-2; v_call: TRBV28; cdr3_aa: ASSSVAGVFTGELF
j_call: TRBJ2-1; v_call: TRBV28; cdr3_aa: ASSIPLDSGLNNEQF
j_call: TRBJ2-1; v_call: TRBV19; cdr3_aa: ASSIVGASYNEQF
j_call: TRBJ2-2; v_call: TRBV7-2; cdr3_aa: ASSFIAGGPAGELF
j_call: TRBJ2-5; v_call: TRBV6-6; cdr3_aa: ASIPGEREGETQY
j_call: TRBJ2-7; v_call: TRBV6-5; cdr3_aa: ASRTPQRAGYEQY
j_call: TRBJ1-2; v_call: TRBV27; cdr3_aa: ASSLFGGRNYGYT
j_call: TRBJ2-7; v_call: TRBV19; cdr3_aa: ASSIAAGGTRNYEQY
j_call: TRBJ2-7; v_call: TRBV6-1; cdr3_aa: ASSEGNGVEQY
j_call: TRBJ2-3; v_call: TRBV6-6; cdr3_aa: ASSYSSGTPDTQY
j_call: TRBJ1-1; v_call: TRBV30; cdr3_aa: AWSPAGTKNTEAF
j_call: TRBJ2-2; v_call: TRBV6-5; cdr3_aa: ASENRGLNTGELF
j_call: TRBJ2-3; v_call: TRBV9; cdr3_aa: ASSGGGTFTDTQY
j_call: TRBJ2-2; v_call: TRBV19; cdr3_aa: ASSILTGELF
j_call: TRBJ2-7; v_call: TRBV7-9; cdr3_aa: ASSLGTGAWLSGYEQY
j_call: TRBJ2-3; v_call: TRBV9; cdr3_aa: ASGGTGGADTQY
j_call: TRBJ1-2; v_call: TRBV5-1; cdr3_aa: ASSPGTEHGYT
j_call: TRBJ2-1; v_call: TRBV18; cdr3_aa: ASSPYQGENYNEQF
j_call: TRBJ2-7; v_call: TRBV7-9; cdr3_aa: ASSPGTGIPYEQY
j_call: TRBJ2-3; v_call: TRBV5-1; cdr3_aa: ASSSGDTDTQY
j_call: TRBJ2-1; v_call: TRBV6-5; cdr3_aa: ASSYGGRPYNEQF
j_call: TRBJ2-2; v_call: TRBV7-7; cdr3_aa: ASSLNYEGTGELF
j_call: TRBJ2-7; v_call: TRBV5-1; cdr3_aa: ASSLKLAGADEQY
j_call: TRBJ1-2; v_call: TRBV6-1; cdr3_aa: ASRIARSGGYT
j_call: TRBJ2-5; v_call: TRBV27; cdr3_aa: ASSLAETQY
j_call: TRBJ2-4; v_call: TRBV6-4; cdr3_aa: ASSDKRQLAKNIQY
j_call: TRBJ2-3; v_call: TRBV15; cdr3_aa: ATSFGLSMGTGTDTQY
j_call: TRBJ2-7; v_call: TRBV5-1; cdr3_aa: ASSLGDSPGWGEQY